These 32 T cell receptor beta chains share one sample of origin, sequenced in a study of cytomegalovirus exposure and HLA in healthy donors. PCR primers comprised 60 Vbeta and 13 Jbeta primers. Method: immunoSEQ multiplex PCR; TCRdb's copy keeps in-frame clones and lacks some. The repertoire consists of roughly 130,000 clones, with approximately 70% occurring once and the leading ten covering 1.3%. The sequenced sample consisted of PBMCs. All receptors come from a woman between 40 and 55 years old in good health and CMV-seronegative.

The chain links TRBV23-1 to TRBJ1-1, with D unresolved. TRBV23-1 is classed as an ORF, of uncertain function. There are 16 residues in the CDR3. Trimming stripped 0 bases from V and 7 bases from J, with 18 bases between. The CDR3 sequence: CASSQSNAGEVREAFF. CDR3 DNA sequence: TGCGCCAGCAGTCAATCTAATGCCGGGGAGGTGCGTGAAGCTTTCTTT.

The count of this clone is one. The chain is built from TRBV28 and TRBJ1-2; D might be TRBD1 (6 bases). V dropped 7 bases and J dropped 5 bases, with 17 bases sitting between them. This CDR3 is built from 14 residues. Germline V lookup: CDR1 MDHEN, CDR2 SYDVKM. The CDR3 coding sequence is TGTGCCAGCAAAGTGGGGGGCGGGGGGTATGGCTACACCTTC. This gives the protein CASKVGGGGYGYTF.

The rearrangement links TRBV29-1 to TRBJ2-5, with 7 bases that match TRBD2. V lost 7 bases and J lost 5; bases outside the gene matches: 4. Germline V lookup: CDR1 SQVTM, CDR2 ANQGSEA. This CDR3 has 11 residues. CDR3 DNA: TGCAGCGCTAGTAGCGGGGAGACCCAGTACTTC. Its translation: CSASSGETQYF.

The chain employs TRBV28 and TRBJ1-2, with 9 bases fitting TRBD1. J lost 8 bases, V lost 4 bases, and 14 bases had no gene match. CDR1 is MDHEN and CDR2 is SYDVKM in the germline V gene. The length of the CDR3 is 16 residues. The CDR3 coding sequence is TGTGCCAGCAGTTCCGGGACAGGGAGCCTTTCGGGAGGCTACACCTTC. Protein: CASSSGTGSLSGGYTF.

This clone turned up a few times. The V and J genes are TRBV7-2 and TRBJ1-2, with 7 bases aligning to TRBD1. The CDR3 runs 14 residues. Per the germline V gene, CDR1 is SGHTA and CDR2 is FQGNSA. V was pared by 5 bases and J by 1 base, with 4 bases of the junction left unmatched. The CDR3 DNA reads TGTGCCAGCAGCCCGACAGGGCTTAACTATGGCTACACCTTC. The encoded protein is CASSPTGLNYGYTF.

V is TRBV27 and J is TRBJ1-3, with TRBD1 matching over 8 bases. The CDR3 covers 18 residues. CDR1 and CDR2 from the germline V gene are MNHEY and SMNVEV (reference sequence). The trim removed 5 bases at V and 4 bases at J, leaving 16 bases unmatched. The CDR3 loop reads CASSRARPGTGRGNTIYF. CDR3 bases: TGTGCCAGCAGTCGAGCCCGACCCGGGACAGGCAGAGGAAACACCATATATTTT.

The table lists this clone with a few counts. V and J are TRBV19 and TRBJ1-4; 8 bases are shared with TRBD1. The V and J ends lost 6 bases and 6 bases, in that order; junction bases with no gene match: 3. The CDR3 has 13 residues. The germline V gene has CDR1 LNHDA and CDR2 SQIVND (reference sequence). The CDR3 nucleotides are TGTGCCAGTAGAGGGACAGGTTATGAAAAACTGTTTTTT. Translation gives CASRGTGYEKLFF.

J is TRBJ1-2 and V is TRBV10-2; 7 nucleotides align to TRBD1. Germline CDR1 and CDR2: WSHSY and SAAADI. With V trimmed by 4 bases and J by 4 bases, 0 bases remained unmatched. The CDR3 spans 12 residues. The CDR3 sequence: CASSGDSYGYTF. The CDR3 DNA reads as TGCGCCAGCAGTGGGGACAGCTATGGCTACACCTTC.

This chain joins TRBV5-6 and TRBJ2-1, with a tentative D call TRBD1 (6 bases). Germline CDR1 and CDR2: SGHDT and YYEEEE. The CDR3 totals 15 residues. Trimming removed 2 bases from V and 2 bases from J, with 11 bases in between. In nucleotides, the CDR3 is TGTGCCAGCAGCTTCGCAGGGGTTACCTACAATGAGCAGTTCTTC. It translates to CASSFAGVTYNEQFF.

V is TRBV19 and J is TRBJ1-5; D uncertain. Trimming cost V 6 bases and J 5 bases, with 11 bases left between them. From germline, CDR1 is LNHDA and CDR2 SQIVND (reference sequence). The CDR3 runs to 13 residues. CDR3 DNA: TGTGCCAGTAGGAAAACTGCGCATCAGCCCCAGCATTTT. Amino acid sequence: CASRKTAHQPQHF.

This chain connects TRBV4-1 to TRBJ2-1; perhaps TRBD2 as D (5 bases). This CDR3 comprises 15 residues. V lost 3 bases and J 1 base, leaving 10 bases between the germline ends. Germline CDR1 MGHRA, CDR2 YSYEKL. The CDR3 here is CASSHGILSYNEQFF. The CDR3 region has the DNA TGCGCCAGCAGCCACGGGATTCTTTCCTACAATGAGCAGTTCTTC.

The chain recombines TRBV10-3 with TRBJ1-5, with TRBD1 matching 9 bases. Germline-derived CDR1 and CDR2 are ENHRY and SYGVKD. V dropped 10 bases and J dropped 3; count of bases not matched to a gene: 7. The CDR3 covers 14 residues. CDR3 DNA sequence: TGTGCCACCGGGACAGGGAGAGTCAATCAGCCCCAGCATTTT. Residues: CATGTGRVNQPQHF.

CDR3 protein: CATSPPLTGVNEQYF. CDR3 sequence (DNA): TGTGCCACCAGCCCGCCCCTGACAGGGGTCAACGAGCAGTACTTC. The chain recombines TRBV15 with TRBJ2-7; 8 bases line up with TRBD1. Unmatched junction bases numbered 11, after V lost 5 bases and J lost 5 bases. This CDR3 contains 15 residues. The germline CDR1 and CDR2 sequences are LNHNV and YYDKDF (reference sequence).

The chain couples TRBV11-2 to TRBJ1-5, with a weak D call TRBD1 (6 bases). The CDR3 has 15 residues. Trimming pared 6 bases from V and 4 bases from J, leaving 16 bases between. CDR1 and CDR2 from the germline V gene are SGHAT and FQNNGV. DNA of the CDR3: TGTGCCAGCAGTGAGACAGGATTGGGGAATCAGCCCCAGCATTTT. Translation gives CASSETGLGNQPQHF.

The chain links TRBV4-1 to TRBJ2-2, with 11 bases lining up with TRBD1. The germline V gene has CDR1 MGHRA and CDR2 YSYEKL. J gave up 9 bases and V 6 bases, and 9 bases lay outside the gene matches. The CDR3 length is 15 residues. The CDR3 DNA sequence: TGCGCCAGCAGGAAGGGACAGGGGGGTGGGAGGGAGCTGTTTTTT. This encodes CASRKGQGGGRELFF.

This sequence joins TRBV27 and TRBJ2-5; 9 positions match TRBD2. This CDR3 has 18 residues. Germline-derived CDR1 and CDR2 are MNHEY and SMNVEV (reference sequence). V lost 5 bases to trimming and J lost 2 bases; unmatched junction nucleotides: 15. As DNA, the CDR3 is TGTGCCAGCAGTCCCATAAACCTCGGGCTAGCGGGGCAAGAGACCCAGTACTTC. This translates into CASSPINLGLAGQETQYF.

The gene calls are TRBV16 and TRBJ1-1, with TRBD1 as a possible D gene (5 bases). Per the germline V gene, CDR1 is KGHSY and CDR2 is FQNENV. Trimming stripped 0 bases from V and 6 bases from J, with 11 bases between. The CDR3 has 14 amino acids. As DNA, the CDR3 is TGTGCCAGCAGCCAATCGGCCCAAGGGGCTGAAGCTTTCTTT. It specifies CASSQSAQGAEAFF.

In its sample, this clone was seen once. The chain is built from TRBV7-8 and TRBJ1-5; no clear D gene. This CDR3 has 16 amino acids. V was shortened by 2 bases and J by 0 bases, with 11 bases between the two germline ends. From germline, CDR1 is SGHVS and CDR2 FQNEAQ. DNA for the CDR3: TGTGCCAGCAGCTTATTAGATAATTATAGCAATCAGCCCCAGCATTTT. Protein: CASSLLDNYSNQPQHF.

The chain uses TRBV10-2 and TRBJ2-5; 8 positions match TRBD1. The length of the CDR3 is 13 residues. Germline V lookup: CDR1 WSHSY, CDR2 SAAADI. The J segment lost 1 base and the V segment lost 6 bases, leaving 1 base of the junction unmatched. DNA for the CDR3: TGCGCCAGCAGGCAGGGGGCCCAAGAGACCCAGTACTTC. Its translation is CASRQGAQETQYF.

This clone was seen just once. The V and J genes are TRBV18 and TRBJ2-5, with D possibly TRBD1 on 6 matching bases. CDR1 and CDR2 (germline): KGHSH, LQKENI. The V and J ends lost 3 bases and 2 bases respectively, with 16 bases between them. The CDR3 sequence is 16 residues long. The CDR3 DNA follows: TGTGCCAGCTCACCTTTAGCTGGGGGCCTACAAGAGACCCAGTACTTC. Translating gives CASSPLAGGLQETQYF.

This rearrangement joins TRBV28 to TRBJ1-1; D gene ambiguous. The V and J ends lost 3 bases and 0 bases respectively, with 5 bases between them. The CDR3 sequence is 13 residues long. The germline V gene has CDR1 MDHEN and CDR2 SYDVKM. CDR3 DNA sequence: TGTGCCAGCAGTTTTCTCTTGAACACTGAAGCTTTCTTT. Protein: CASSFLLNTEAFF.

V is TRBV2 and J is TRBJ2-4, with TRBD2 matching 10 bases. Trimming at V came to 5 bases and at J to 1 base, leaving 5 bases not matched to a gene. CDR3 length: 16 amino acids. CDR1 is SNHLY and CDR2 is FYNNEI in the germline V gene. The CDR3 loop reads CASSLAGASAKNIQYF. The CDR3 region has the DNA TGTGCCAGCAGTCTAGCGGGGGCTTCGGCCAAAAACATTCAGTACTTC.

The table lists this clone with a count of one. V gene TRBV10-3 combines with J gene TRBJ2-1; maybe TRBD1 (5 bases). This CDR3 has 14 amino acids. V was clipped by 0 bases and J by 10 bases, with 13 bases between them. Germline CDR1 is ENHRY and CDR2 is SYGVKD. CDR3 coding DNA: TGTGCCATCAGTGAGTCCCAGGGTTCAGTCGAGCAGTTCTTC. As protein: CAISESQGSVEQFF.

About this clone: In this CDR3 the conserved last residue, phenylalanine or tryptophan, is missing, so a read error is likely. The chain combines TRBV5-1 with TRBJ2-2; no firm D call. The CDR3 has 16 amino acids. Trimming cost V 2 bases and J 1 base, with 12 bases left between them. Germline V gene lookup returns CDR1 SGHRS and CDR2 YFSETQ. The CDR3 DNA is TGCGCCAGCAGCTTAGAGACCCTTATGAACACCGGGGAGCTGTTTTCT. This translates into CASSLETLMNTGELFS.

The chain employs TRBV10-3 and TRBJ2-2, with D maybe TRBD1 (5 bases). V was trimmed by 0 bases and J by 2 bases, leaving 13 bases between them. CDR1 ENHRY and CDR2 SYGVKD come from the germline V gene. The CDR3 contains 17 residues. CDR3 sequence reads: CAISESRWGSNTGELFF. The CDR3 coding sequence is TGTGCCATCAGTGAGTCGAGATGGGGCAGTAACACCGGGGAGCTGTTTTTT.

In nucleotides, the CDR3 is TGTGCCAGCTCACCCCTCCTGGGCGCAGATACGCAGTATTTT. Translating it yields CASSPLLGADTQYF. The rearrangement uses TRBV18 and TRBJ2-3, with D unresolved. With 3 bases removed from V and 4 bases from J, the gap between germline ends came to 11 bases. CDR3 size: 14 residues. The germline V gene has CDR1 KGHSH and CDR2 LQKENI.

The chain uses TRBV6-1 and TRBJ1-4; a possible D gene is TRBD1 (5 bases). Germline V gives CDR1 MNHNS, CDR2 SASEGT. This CDR3 comprises 15 residues. V gave up 4 bases and J gave up 1 base, with 10 bases separating them. Written as DNA, the CDR3 is TGTGCCAGCAGTGTGGGGCAGGGAACTAATGAAAAACTGTTTTTT. It encodes CASSVGQGTNEKLFF.

V is TRBV29-1 and J is TRBJ2-6; a possible D gene is TRBD2 (7 bases). The CDR3 is 14 amino acids. Germline CDR1 and CDR2: SQVTM and ANQGSEA. The germline V and J ends were trimmed by 6 bases and 2 bases, with 11 bases remaining between them. The chain's CDR3 is CSVEGGAGANVLTF. DNA of the CDR3: TGCAGCGTGGAGGGGGGGGCTGGGGCCAACGTCCTGACTTTC. The variable domain in full, completed from reference TRBV29-1 and TRBJ2-6, reads SAVISQKPSRDICQRGTSLTIQCQVDSQVTMMFWYRQQPGQSLTLIATANQGSEATYESGFVIDKFPISRPNLTFSTLTVSNMSPEDSSIYLCSVEGGAGANVLTFGAGSRLTVL.

The V gene is TRBV10-3, the J gene TRBJ1-2, with 9 bases lining up with TRBD1. Germline CDR1 reads ENHRY; CDR2 reads SYGVKD. The CDR3 spans 14 residues. V was pared by 2 bases and J by 5 bases, with 3 bases of the junction left unmatched. The CDR3 bases are TGTGCCATCAGTGAGGTTGGACAGGGGTATGGCTACACCTTC. It specifies CAISEVGQGYGYTF.

The genes are TRBV6-5 and TRBJ1-2; 8 bases are shared with TRBD1. With V trimmed by 0 bases and J by 5 bases, 8 bases remained unmatched. Germline values: CDR1 MNHEY, CDR2 SVGAGI. The CDR3 sequence is 16 residues long. CDR3 in amino acids: CASSYSSRDRPYGYTF. The CDR3 nucleotides are TGTGCCAGCAGTTACTCAAGCCGGGACAGGCCTTATGGCTACACCTTC.

J is TRBJ2-3 and V is TRBV5-1; the match to TRBD1 covers 9 bases. This CDR3 comprises 16 residues. Germline V gives CDR1 SGHRS, CDR2 YFSETQ. V trimming: 0 bases; J trimming: 6 bases; junction bases outside the gene matches: 8. CDR3: CASSLGGTGLVDTQYF. The CDR3, as DNA: TGCGCCAGCAGCTTGGGGGGGACAGGGCTGGTGGATACGCAGTATTTT.

The chain carries TRBV29-1 and TRBJ1-1; D possibly corresponds to TRBD1 (5 bases). There are 13 residues in the CDR3. V lost 7 bases and J lost 7, with 19 bases in between. Germline V gives CDR1 SQVTM, CDR2 ANQGSEA. The chain's CDR3 is CSAQPAGKREAFF. The CDR3 DNA is TGCAGCGCCCAGCCCGCAGGGAAGCGTGAAGCTTTCTTT.